The 21 T cell receptor beta chains below come from one sample, sequenced in a study of T cell responses to AZD1222 COVID-19 vaccine. TCRdb keeps only in-frame clones here, not all; method: immunoSEQ multiplex PCR. Altogether around 100,000 clones are present, 90% being singletons, with the ten largest covering 4.8%. This sample comprised peripheral blood, obtained on day 0 of AZD1222 vaccination. These receptors originate from an adult in good health.

This sequence joins TRBV29-1 and TRBJ1-2; the D gene is possibly TRBD1 (6 bases). The germline V and J ends were trimmed by 8 bases and 2 bases, with 18 bases remaining between them. This CDR3 is built from 14 residues. Germline V gives CDR1 SQVTM, CDR2 ANQGSEA. The CDR3 here is CSSVGGQGNYGYTF. The CDR3 DNA follows: TGCAGCTCTGTGGGAGGCCAGGGGAACTATGGCTACACCTTC.

The V call is TRBV19, the J call TRBJ1-2; TRBD1 agrees at 8 bases. This CDR3 is built from 15 residues. The ends lost 8 bases at V and 3 bases at J; junction bases unmatched: 11. Germline V gene lookup returns CDR1 LNHDA and CDR2 SQIVND (reference sequence). This CDR3 is CASATGTGWDYGYTF. The CDR3 nucleotides read TGTGCCAGTGCTACAGGGACAGGCTGGGACTATGGCTACACCTTC.

This chain joins TRBV6-1 and TRBJ1-2; no firm D call. The CDR3 sequence is 13 residues long. The V gene's germline CDR1 is MNHNS and CDR2 SASEGT. V lost 0 bases, J lost 8 bases, and 10 bases lay in between. CDR3 nucleotides: TGTGCCAGCAGTGAAGCTGGTGCGGAAGGCTACACCTTC. The encoded protein is CASSEAGAEGYTF.

The genes are TRBV2 and TRBJ1-2; the D gene is possibly TRBD1 (5 bases). The CDR3 is made up of 12 amino acids. The germline V gene encodes CDR1 SNHLY and CDR2 FYNNEI. V lost 6 bases and J 10 bases, leaving 15 bases between the germline ends. CDR3 sequence: CASREDKPIYTF. The DNA for the CDR3 is TGTGCCAGCAGGGAGGACAAGCCGATCTACACCTTC.

This clone came up once. This chain joins TRBV27 and TRBJ1-4, with a weak D call TRBD1 (6 bases). Trimming shortened V by 0 bases and J by 8 bases, and 16 bases separated the two germline ends. This CDR3 region has 16 residues. Germline V gene data show CDR1 as MNHEY and CDR2 as SMNVEV (reference sequence). The CDR3 DNA reads as TGTGCCAGCAGTTTATCGACGGGGGGCCGAAGAGAAAAACTGTTTTTT. It encodes CASSLSTGGRREKLFF.

The chain is built from TRBV7-6 and TRBJ1-1, with a tentative D call TRBD1 (6 bases). Germline-derived CDR1 and CDR2 are SGHVS and FNYEAQ. The CDR3 is made up of 16 amino acids. Trimming took off 0 bases at V and 5 bases at J, with 16 bases between the two ends. The CDR3 nucleotides read TGTGCCAGCAGCTTAGCGGCAGGGGCCCTGGGGACTGAAGCTTTCTTT. Residues: CASSLAAGALGTEAFF. Drawing the rest from reference TRBV7-6 and TRBJ1-1, the complete variable domain is GAGVSQSPRYKVTKRGQDVALRCDPISGHVSLYWYRQALGQGPEFLTYFNYEAQQDKSGLPNDRFSAERPEGSISTLTIQRTEQRDSAMYRCASSLAAGALGTEAFFGQGTRLTVV.

V is TRBV27 and J is TRBJ2-6; D unclear. Trimming left V 6 bases short and J 0 bases short, with 9 bases between. The CDR3 runs 15 residues. CDR1 is MNHEY and CDR2 is SMNVEV in the germline V gene (reference sequence). CDR3 in DNA: TGTGCCAGCAGCCCCATGAGCTCTGGGGCCAACGTCCTGACTTTC. Translation gives CASSPMSSGANVLTF.

This rearrangement joins TRBV10-3 to TRBJ2-7; D may be TRBD1 (5 bases). The CDR3 runs to 17 residues. Trimming left V 4 bases short and J 2 bases short, with 21 bases between. The germline gives CDR1 ENHRY, CDR2 SYGVKD. The CDR3 reads CAISGLRQFGSTYEQYF. The DNA of the CDR3 is TGTGCCATCAGTGGATTAAGACAGTTCGGGTCGACCTACGAGCAGTACTTC.

The chain uses TRBV6-6 and TRBJ2-1, with 9 bases matching TRBD2. J lost 7 bases, V lost 4 bases, and 11 bases had no gene match. Germline CDR1 and CDR2: MNHNY and SVGAGI (reference sequence). CDR3 length: 16 amino acids. In DNA, the CDR3 is TGTGCCAGCAGTTCCGAATGGCGGGGGGGCCGAAATGAGCAGTTCTTC. Translation: CASSSEWRGGRNEQFF.

The J gene is TRBJ1-2, the V gene TRBV28; perhaps TRBD1 as D (5 bases). The V gene's germline CDR1 is MDHEN and CDR2 SYDVKM. Trimming took 7 bases from V and 8 from J, leaving 17 bases between them. The CDR3 length is 13 residues. CDR3 coding DNA: TGTGCCAGCACTTACCCCCCACGGGGCGGCTACACCTTC. It yields the protein CASTYPPRGGYTF.

The chain carries TRBV7-6 and TRBJ1-1, with TRBD1 as a possible D gene (5 bases). The CDR3 length is 13 residues. Trimming took off 1 base at V and 5 bases at J, with 8 bases between the two ends. Per germline, CDR1 SGHVS and CDR2 FNYEAQ. CDR3 nucleotide sequence: TGTGCCAGCAGCTTAGACAGGCGGACTGAAGCTTTCTTT. Translating it yields CASSLDRRTEAFF. Full variable domain (missing parts from reference TRBV7-6 and TRBJ1-1): GAGVSQSPRYKVTKRGQDVALRCDPISGHVSLYWYRQALGQGPEFLTYFNYEAQQDKSGLPNDRFSAERPEGSISTLTIQRTEQRDSAMYRCASSLDRRTEAFFGQGTRLTVV.

The chain couples TRBV14 to TRBJ2-7; unclear D gene. The V gene's germline CDR1 is SGHDN and CDR2 FVKESK. V was shortened by 5 bases and J by 2 bases, with 7 bases between the two germline ends. This CDR3 spans 12 amino acids. Here the CDR3 reads CASSTSPYEQYF. Written as DNA, the CDR3 is TGTGCCAGCAGCACCTCACCCTACGAGCAGTACTTC.

The V and J genes are TRBV12-3 or TRBV12-4 and TRBJ2-7; tentatively, D is TRBD1 (5 bases). Trimming stripped 6 bases from V and 3 bases from J, with 12 bases between. The CDR3 extends over 13 amino acids. The CDR3 region has the DNA TGTGCCAGCAGCCCTCAGGGCATCTACGAGCAGTACTTC. It encodes CASSPQGIYEQYF.

The V gene is TRBV24-1, the J gene TRBJ2-1; 8 nucleotides agree with TRBD1. With V trimmed by 7 bases and J by 0 bases, 7 bases remained unmatched. The length of the CDR3 is 16 residues. CDR1 and CDR2 (germline): KGHDR, SFDVKD. The CDR3 region is CATRSDRASSYNEQFF. The CDR3 nucleotides are TGTGCCACCAGATCGGACAGGGCGAGCTCCTACAATGAGCAGTTCTTC.

The chain has TRBV5-1 and TRBJ1-2, with TRBD1 as a possible D gene (5 bases). V lost 0 bases and J lost 4, with 13 bases in between. Germline values: CDR1 SGHRS, CDR2 YFSETQ. The CDR3 is made up of 15 amino acids. This CDR3 reads CASSLEPGPTYGYTF. The DNA for the CDR3 is TGCGCCAGCAGCTTGGAGCCGGGGCCGACCTATGGCTACACCTTC.

The CDR3 DNA is TGTGCCAGCAGCTCAGGGGCCAGGGGCGGCTACACCTTC. It codes for CASSSGARGGYTF. J is TRBJ1-2 and V is TRBV7-2, with D possibly being TRBD1 (6 bases). Per germline, CDR1 SGHTA and CDR2 FQGNSA. Trimming took off 4 bases at V and 8 bases at J, with 14 bases between the two ends. The CDR3 is made up of 13 amino acids.

The chain has TRBV10-3 and TRBJ1-4, with D tentatively TRBD1 (6 bases). The V and J ends lost 8 bases and 8 bases respectively, with 12 bases between them. This CDR3 is built from 12 residues. Germline CDR1 is ENHRY and CDR2 is SYGVKD. CDR3 protein: CAILGDNEKLFF. The CDR3 DNA reads TGTGCCATCCTGGGGGACAACGAAAAACTGTTTTTT.

This chain joins TRBV6-4 and TRBJ2-1; 8 positions match TRBD2. The CDR3 is made up of 15 amino acids. CDR1 and CDR2 (germline): MRHNA, SNTAGT. V shed 3 bases and J 6 bases; nucleotides not matched to a gene: 7. This CDR3 reads CASSESAGARNEQFF. DNA for the CDR3: TGTGCCAGCAGTGAGTCAGCGGGAGCCCGCAATGAGCAGTTCTTC.

The chain carries TRBV3-1 (or the pseudogene TRBV3-2) and TRBJ2-5; D is uncertain. CDR1 is LGHDT and CDR2 is YNNKEL in the germline V gene (reference sequence). This CDR3 has 16 amino acids. Trimming left V 2 bases short and J 1 base short, with 14 bases between. The CDR3 sequence: CASSQNSWFRQETQYF. Written as DNA, the CDR3 is TGTGCCAGCAGCCAAAATTCCTGGTTTCGCCAAGAGACCCAGTACTTC.

This clone was seen a single time. The genes are TRBV15 and TRBJ2-7; the D call may be TRBD1 or TRBD2 (5 bases each). Germline CDR1 LNHNV, CDR2 YYDKDF (reference sequence). Trimming took off 0 bases at V and 4 bases at J, with 10 bases between the two ends. This CDR3 is 14 amino acids long. CDR3 amino acids: CATSREWGGYEQYF. In nucleotides, the CDR3 is TGTGCCACCAGCAGAGAGTGGGGCGGGTACGAGCAGTACTTC. Full variable domain (missing parts from reference TRBV15 and TRBJ2-7): DAMVIQNPRYQVTQFGKPVTLSCSQTLNHNVMYWYQQKSSQAPKLLFHYYDKDFNNEADTPDNFQSRRPNTSFCFLDIRSPGLGDTAMYLCATSREWGGYEQYFGPGTRLTVT.

The chain carries TRBV7-8 and TRBJ2-2, with TRBD1 as a possible D gene (5 bases). This CDR3 has 15 residues. Trimming shortened V by 1 base and J by 5 bases, and 11 bases separated the two germline ends. CDR1 SGHVS and CDR2 FQNEAQ come from the germline V gene. The CDR3 region has the DNA TGTGCCAGCAGCTTAGAAGGGGTCGGAACCGGGGAGCTGTTTTTT. Its translation is CASSLEGVGTGELFF.